This T cell receptor (beta chain) was found in a study of coeliac disease. This clone showed up just once. Some clones are missing from TCRdb's copy, which holds only in-frame ones; the method was immunoSEQ multiplex PCR. Among about 1,100 clones listed, 54% were seen once. Per germline, CDR1 SGHRS and CDR2 YFSETQ. Trimming cost V 6 bases and J 6 bases, with 16 bases left between them. The CDR3 sequence is 13 residues long. The V gene is TRBV5-1, the J gene TRBJ2-7; D call uncertain. Input material: intraepithelial lymphocytes from the gut. This clonotype was sampled from a woman aged 25 to 39 without celiac disease. CDR3 in amino acids: CASNSPGTFEQYF. The CDR3 coding sequence is TGCGCCAGCAATTCGCCAGGAACCTTCGAGCAGTACTTC.